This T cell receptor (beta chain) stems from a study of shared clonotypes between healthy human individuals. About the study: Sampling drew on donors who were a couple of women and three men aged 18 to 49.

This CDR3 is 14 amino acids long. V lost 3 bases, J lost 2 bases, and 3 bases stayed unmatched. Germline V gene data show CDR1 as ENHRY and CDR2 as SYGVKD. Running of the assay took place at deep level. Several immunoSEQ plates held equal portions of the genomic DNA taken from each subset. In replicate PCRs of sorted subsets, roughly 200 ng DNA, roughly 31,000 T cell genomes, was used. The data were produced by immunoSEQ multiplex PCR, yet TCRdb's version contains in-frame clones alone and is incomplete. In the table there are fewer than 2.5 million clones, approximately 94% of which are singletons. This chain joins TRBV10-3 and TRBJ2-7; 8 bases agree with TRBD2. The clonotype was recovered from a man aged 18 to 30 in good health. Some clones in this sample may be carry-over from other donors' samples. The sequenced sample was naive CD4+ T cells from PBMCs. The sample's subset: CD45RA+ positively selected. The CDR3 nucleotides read TGTGCCATCAGTGACCGCGGGGGGACCTACGAGCAGTACTTC. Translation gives CAISDRGGTYEQYF.